The present TCR gamma chain was sequenced within a study of gamma delta lymphoproliferative disorders and STAT genes listed by TCRdb under 2018. Concerning the study at large: Of the 9 Tgammadelta LGLL patients who were sequenced, symptomatic disease was observed in 4 and an indolent course was observed in 5. The LymphoTrack Dx TCRG Assay was used to prepare gamma-chain libraries from at least 50 ng of genomic DNA. Because no corresponding Invivoscribe delta assay was available, delta-chain libraries were prepared according to the standard operating procedure of the EuroClonality-NGS working group. Within a larger immunophenotypic and STAT-mutation study, TCR gamma and delta CDR3 repertoires were profiled by deep sequencing in Tgammadelta lymphoproliferative disease patients and healthy controls. The TCR-sequenced pilot group comprised several Tgammadelta large granular lymphocyte leukemia patients and a couple of hepatosplenic T-cell lymphoma patients. To confirm results, a couple of gamma-chain samples and all delta-chain samples were sequenced twice.

The CDR3, from cysteine to phenylalanine, totals 16 residues. Here the CDR3 DNA is all that survives: 48 bases in frame from base 1. Here V drops 5 bases and J drops 2 bases, and the junction holds 15 bases not matched to any gene. CDR1 and CDR2 (EGSTGY, YDSYTSSV) derive from the germline V gene. By how much of the sample it makes up, this clone is medium-sized (0.01 to 0.1%). What antigen it recognizes has not been identified. No per-base quality is available; no much larger clone lies one base away. TCR sequencing was performed on genomic DNA from peripheral blood mononuclear cells isolated from patients and controls. The sequenced patients had a median age of approximately 60 years and comprised roughly five males and six or seven females. Patients were enrolled at one hematology unit in Padova, Italy, and were reclassified as T-LGLL or HSTCL using the 2017 WHO criteria. All patient samples were collected while patients were off therapy or before therapy.

Both library preparation methods relied on multiplex PCR with primers aimed at conserved V and J regions of the TCR genes. Amplicons were purified, pooled and sequenced on an Illumina MiSeq platform. The original pipeline was this. MiXCR performed V(D)J alignment, clonotype assembly and translation, and VDJtools was used for functionality assessment and CDR3 repertoire analyses. CDR3 followed the IMGT definition, and analyses included only productive sequences that used functional genes, leaving out ORF genes and pseudogenes. A custom Python script was used to search all patients and controls for identical amino acid CDR3s of major clonotypes (frequency >=5%). A one-sided non-parametric Wilcoxon test was used to compare clonotype frequencies in patients versus controls. The public reads were reprocessed by TCRdb using CATT, and rows of matching DNA were later combined. These V and J calls originate from TCRdb's pipeline instead of the authors' own analysis. For this sample the table gives around 2,500 gamma-chain clones, of which around 11% were detected only once. The ten largest clones represent 83% of the sample.

The research as a whole found: When whole repertoires were clustered, gamma repertoires from patients grouped apart from those of healthy controls, but delta repertoires did not separate between the groups. Leukemic cells were skewed toward terminal effectors, whereas control T cells likely spanned varied maturation stages, a difference potentially limiting comparisons between patients and controls. Major clones in indolent patients were dominated by Vgamma9-JgammaP and Vdelta2-Ddelta3-Jdelta1 rearrangements, whereas these rearrangements were absent in symptomatic patients, in whom less common gene combinations were used. Nearly all major patient gamma and delta clonotypes were public, shared with at least one healthy donor; only a couple of gamma clonotypes were private to disease. It was noted by the authors that NGS specificity may be reduced at low frequencies, so confirmation of the public or private nature of leukemic clones is needed.

The chain joins TRGV4 to TRGJ1 or TRGJ2. Here the J gene came from matching the DNA to germline, since TCRdb omits it. The source material was blood. This TCR was recovered from a human donor with gamma-delta T-cell large granular lymphocyte leukemia. This receptor has the CDR3 CATWASCLPYYYKKLF. The DNA reads as follows: TGTGCCACCTGGGCCTCCTGCCTGCCCTATTATTATAAGAAACTCTTT.